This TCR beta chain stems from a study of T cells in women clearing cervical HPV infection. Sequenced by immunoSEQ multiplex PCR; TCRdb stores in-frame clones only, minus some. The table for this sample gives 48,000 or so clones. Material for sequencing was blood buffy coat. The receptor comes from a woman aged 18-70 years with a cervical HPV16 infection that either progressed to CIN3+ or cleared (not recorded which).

The CDR3 reads CSARRTSVNEQFF. CDR3 DNA, as far as it was read: TGCAGTGCTAGACGGACTAGCGTGAATGAG. The rearrangement links TRBV20-1 to TRBJ2-1; TRBD2 matches at 9 bases. The CDR3 end is not reached by the read, which stops 3 residues before it; the germline J gene fills it in. V lost 2 bases to trimming and J lost 7 bases; unmatched junction nucleotides: 3. The CDR3 length is 13 residues. Germline CDR1 reads DFQATT; CDR2 reads SNEGSKA (reference sequence).